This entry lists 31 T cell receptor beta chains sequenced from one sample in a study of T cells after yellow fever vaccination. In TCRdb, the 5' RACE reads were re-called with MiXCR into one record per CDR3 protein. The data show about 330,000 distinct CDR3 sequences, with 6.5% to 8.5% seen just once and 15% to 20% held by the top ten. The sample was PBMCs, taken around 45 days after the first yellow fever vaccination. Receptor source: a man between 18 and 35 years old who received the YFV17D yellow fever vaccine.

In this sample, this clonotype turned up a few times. CDR3 sequence (DNA): TGTGCCAGTAGTGCCCCGGGACTAGGAGACAATGAGCAGTTCTTC. Its protein is CASSAPGLGDNEQFF. This chain links TRBV19 with TRBJ2-1, with TRBD2 matching 8 bases. The CDR3 is 15 amino acids. After removal of 5 bases from V and 5 bases from J, the junction contained 8 bases not matched to a gene. Germline CDR1 and CDR2: LNHDA and SQIVND (reference sequence).

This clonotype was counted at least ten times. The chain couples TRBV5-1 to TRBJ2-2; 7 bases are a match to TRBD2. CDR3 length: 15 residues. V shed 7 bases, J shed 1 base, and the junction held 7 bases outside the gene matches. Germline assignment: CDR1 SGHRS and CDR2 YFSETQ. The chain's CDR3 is CASGTLAGNTGELFF. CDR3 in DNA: TGCGCCAGCGGGACCTTAGCGGGGAACACCGGGGAGCTGTTTTTT.

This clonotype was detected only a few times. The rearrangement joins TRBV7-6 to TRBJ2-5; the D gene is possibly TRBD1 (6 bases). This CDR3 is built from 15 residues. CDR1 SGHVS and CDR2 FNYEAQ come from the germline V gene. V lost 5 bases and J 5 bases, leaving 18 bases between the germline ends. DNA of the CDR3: TGTGCCAGCAGCCCCGAACAGGGTTATGCGGAGACCCAGTACTTC. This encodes CASSPEQGYAETQYF. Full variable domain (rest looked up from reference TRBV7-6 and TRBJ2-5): GAGVSQSPRYKVTKRGQDVALRCDPISGHVSLYWYRQALGQGPEFLTYFNYEAQQDKSGLPNDRFSAERPEGSISTLTIQRTEQRDSAMYRCASSPEQGYAETQYFGPGTRLLVL.

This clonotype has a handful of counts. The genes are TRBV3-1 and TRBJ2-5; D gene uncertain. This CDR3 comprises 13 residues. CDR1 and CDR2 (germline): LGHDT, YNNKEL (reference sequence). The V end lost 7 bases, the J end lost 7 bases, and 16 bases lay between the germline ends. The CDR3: CASTPTRAATQYF. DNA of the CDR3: TGTGCCAGCACCCCGACCCGGGCAGCGACCCAGTACTTC.

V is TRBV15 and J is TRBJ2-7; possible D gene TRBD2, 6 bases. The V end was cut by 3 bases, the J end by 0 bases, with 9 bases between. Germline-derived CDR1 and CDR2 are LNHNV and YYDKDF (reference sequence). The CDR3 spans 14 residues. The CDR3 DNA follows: TGTGCCACCAGCAGGGGAGGTAGCTCCTACGAGCAGTACGTC. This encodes CATSRGGSSYEQYV.

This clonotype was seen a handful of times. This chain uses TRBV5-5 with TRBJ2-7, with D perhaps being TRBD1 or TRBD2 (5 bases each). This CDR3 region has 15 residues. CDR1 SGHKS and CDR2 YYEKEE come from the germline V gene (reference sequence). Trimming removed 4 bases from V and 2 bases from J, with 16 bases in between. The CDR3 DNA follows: TGTGCCAGCAGCGCCCCTCTCGGGACCCCCTACGAGCAGTACTTC. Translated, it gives CASSAPLGTPYEQYF.

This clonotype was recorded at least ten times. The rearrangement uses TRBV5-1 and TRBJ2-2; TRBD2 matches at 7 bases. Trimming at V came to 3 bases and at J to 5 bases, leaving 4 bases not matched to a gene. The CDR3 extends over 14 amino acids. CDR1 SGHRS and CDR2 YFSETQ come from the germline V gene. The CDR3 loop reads CASSYTSVTGELFF. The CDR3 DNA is TGCGCCAGCAGCTACACTAGCGTTACCGGGGAGCTGTTTTTT.

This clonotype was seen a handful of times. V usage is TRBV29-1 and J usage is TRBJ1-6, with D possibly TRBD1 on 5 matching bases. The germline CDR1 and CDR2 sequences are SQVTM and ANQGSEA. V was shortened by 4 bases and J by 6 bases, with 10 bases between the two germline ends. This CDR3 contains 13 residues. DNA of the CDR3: TGCAGCGTTGCTGAAGGGACTAATTCACCCCTCCACTTT. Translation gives CSVAEGTNSPLHF.

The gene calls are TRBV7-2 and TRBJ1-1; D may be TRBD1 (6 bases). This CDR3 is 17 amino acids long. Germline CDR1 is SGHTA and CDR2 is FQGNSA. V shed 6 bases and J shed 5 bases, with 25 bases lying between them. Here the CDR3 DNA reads TGTGCCAGCAGACCTCCCCTTGGTAGGACAGAGCGAACTGAAGCTTTCTTT. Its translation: CASRPPLGRTERTEAFF.

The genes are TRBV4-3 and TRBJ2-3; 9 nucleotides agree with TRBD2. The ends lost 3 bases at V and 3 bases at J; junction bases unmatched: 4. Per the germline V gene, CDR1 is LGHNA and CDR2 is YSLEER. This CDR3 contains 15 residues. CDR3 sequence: CASSQGGGATDTQYF. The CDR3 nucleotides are TGCGCCAGCAGCCAGGGCGGGGGGGCAACAGATACGCAGTATTTT.

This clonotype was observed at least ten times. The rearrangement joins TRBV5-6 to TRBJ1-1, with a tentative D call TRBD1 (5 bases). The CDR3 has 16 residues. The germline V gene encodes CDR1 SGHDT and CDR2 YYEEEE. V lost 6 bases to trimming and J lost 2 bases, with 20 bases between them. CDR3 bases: TGTGCCAGCATCTTAGGACCCAATCAGGGTAACACTGAAGCTTTCTTT. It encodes CASILGPNQGNTEAFF.

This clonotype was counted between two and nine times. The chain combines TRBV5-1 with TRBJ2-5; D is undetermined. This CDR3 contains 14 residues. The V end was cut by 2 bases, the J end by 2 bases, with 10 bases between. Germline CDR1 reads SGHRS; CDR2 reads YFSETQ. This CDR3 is CASSFRPTQETQYF. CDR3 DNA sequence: TGCGCCAGCAGCTTTCGGCCCACGCAAGAGACCCAGTACTTC.

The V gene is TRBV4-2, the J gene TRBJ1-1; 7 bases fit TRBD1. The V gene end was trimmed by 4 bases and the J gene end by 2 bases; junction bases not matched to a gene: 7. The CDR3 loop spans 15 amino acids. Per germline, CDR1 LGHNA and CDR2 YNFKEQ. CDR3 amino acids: CASSPYRDRNTEAFF. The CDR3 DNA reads TGTGCCAGCAGCCCGTACCGGGACAGAAACACTGAAGCTTTCTTT.

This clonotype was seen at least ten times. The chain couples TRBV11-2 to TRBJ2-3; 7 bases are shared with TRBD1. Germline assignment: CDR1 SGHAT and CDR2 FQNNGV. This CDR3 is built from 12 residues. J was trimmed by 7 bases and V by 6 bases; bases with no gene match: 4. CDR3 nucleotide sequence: TGTGCCAGCAGACACAGGGGCAATACGCAGTATTTT. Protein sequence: CASRHRGNTQYF.

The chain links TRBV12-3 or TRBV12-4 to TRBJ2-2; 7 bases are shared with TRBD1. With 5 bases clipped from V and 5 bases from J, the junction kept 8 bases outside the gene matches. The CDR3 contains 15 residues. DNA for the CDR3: TGTGCCAGCAGTCTTAGACAGGGTTGGACCGGGGAGCTGTTTTTT. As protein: CASSLRQGWTGELFF.

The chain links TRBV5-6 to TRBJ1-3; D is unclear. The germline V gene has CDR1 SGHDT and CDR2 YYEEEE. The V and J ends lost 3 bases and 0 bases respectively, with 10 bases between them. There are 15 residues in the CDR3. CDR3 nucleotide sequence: TGTGCCAGCAGCTCTTCGGACGGCTCTGGAAACACCATATATTTT. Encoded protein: CASSSSDGSGNTIYF.

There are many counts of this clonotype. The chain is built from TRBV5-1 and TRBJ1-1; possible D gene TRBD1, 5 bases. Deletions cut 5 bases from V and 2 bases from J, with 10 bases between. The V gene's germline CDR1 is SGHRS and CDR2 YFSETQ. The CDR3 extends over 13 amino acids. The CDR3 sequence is CASRSDSNTEAFF. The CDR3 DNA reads TGCGCCAGCAGATCCGACAGCAACACTGAAGCTTTCTTT.

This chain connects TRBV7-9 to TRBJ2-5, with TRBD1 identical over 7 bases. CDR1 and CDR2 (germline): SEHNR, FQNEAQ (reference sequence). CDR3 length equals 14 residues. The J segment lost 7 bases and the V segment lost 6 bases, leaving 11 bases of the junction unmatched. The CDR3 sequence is CASRSSDRAGTQYF. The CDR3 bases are TGTGCCAGCAGATCATCCGACAGGGCTGGGACCCAGTACTTC.

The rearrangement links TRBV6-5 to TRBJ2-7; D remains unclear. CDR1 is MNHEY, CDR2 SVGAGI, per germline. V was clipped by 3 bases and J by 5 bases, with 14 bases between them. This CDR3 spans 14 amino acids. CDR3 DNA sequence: TGTGCCAGCAGTTATGAGGTTTTGTCCCACGAGCAGTACGTC. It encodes CASSYEVLSHEQYV.

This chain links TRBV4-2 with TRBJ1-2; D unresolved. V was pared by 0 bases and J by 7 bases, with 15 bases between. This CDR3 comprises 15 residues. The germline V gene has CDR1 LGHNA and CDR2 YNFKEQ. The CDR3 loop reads CASSQEVLKGGGYTF. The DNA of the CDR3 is TGTGCCAGCAGCCAAGAGGTCCTCAAAGGAGGTGGCTACACCTTC.

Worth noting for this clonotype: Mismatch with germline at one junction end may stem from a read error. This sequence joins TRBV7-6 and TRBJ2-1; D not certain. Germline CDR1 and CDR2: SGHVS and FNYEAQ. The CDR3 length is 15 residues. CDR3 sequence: CASRVSAGSYSEQFF. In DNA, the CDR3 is TGTGCCAGCAGGGTCTCGGCAGGATCCTACAGTGAGCAGTTCTTC. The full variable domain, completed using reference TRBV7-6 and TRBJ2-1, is GAGVSQSPRYKVTKRGQDVALRCDPISGHVSLYWYRQALGQGPEFLTYFNYEAQQDKSGLPNDRFSAERPEGSISTLTIQRTEQRDSAMYRCASRVSAGSYSEQFFGPGTRLTVL.

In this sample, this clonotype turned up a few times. Written as DNA, the CDR3 is TGTGCCACCAGTGGCTCAGGGGAAGAGACCCAGTACTTC. This sequence encodes CATSGSGEETQYF. This sequence joins TRBV24-1 and TRBJ2-5, with D perhaps TRBD1 (6 bases). Looked up from germline, CDR1 is KGHDR and CDR2 is SFDVKD. V lost 5 bases and J lost 3, with 9 bases in between. This CDR3 has 13 amino acids.

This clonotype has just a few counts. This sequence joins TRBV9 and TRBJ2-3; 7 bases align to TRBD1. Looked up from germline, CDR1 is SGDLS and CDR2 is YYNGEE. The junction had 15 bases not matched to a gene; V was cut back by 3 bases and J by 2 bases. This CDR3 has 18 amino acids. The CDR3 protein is CASSATGTVSLVTDTQYF. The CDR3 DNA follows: TGTGCCAGCAGCGCCACCGGGACAGTATCTCTGGTCACAGATACGCAGTATTTT. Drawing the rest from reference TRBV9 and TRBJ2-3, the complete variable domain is DSGVTQTPKHLITATGQRVTLRCSPRSGDLSVYWYQQSLDQGLQFLIQYYNGEERAKGNILERFSAQQFPDLHSELNLSSLELGDSALYFCASSATGTVSLVTDTQYFGPGTRLTVL.

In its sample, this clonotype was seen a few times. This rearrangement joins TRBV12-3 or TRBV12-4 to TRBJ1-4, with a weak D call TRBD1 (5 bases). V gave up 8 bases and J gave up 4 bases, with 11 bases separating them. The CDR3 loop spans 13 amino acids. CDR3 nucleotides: TGTGCCAGCGGTGGGGCAAATAATGAAAAACTGTTTTTT. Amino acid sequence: CASGGANNEKLFF.

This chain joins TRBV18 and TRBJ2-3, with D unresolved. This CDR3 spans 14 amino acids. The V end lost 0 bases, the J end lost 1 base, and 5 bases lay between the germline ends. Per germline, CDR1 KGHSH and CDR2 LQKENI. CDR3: CASSPPVRTDTQYF. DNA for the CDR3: TGTGCCAGCTCACCACCGGTCCGCACAGATACGCAGTATTTT.

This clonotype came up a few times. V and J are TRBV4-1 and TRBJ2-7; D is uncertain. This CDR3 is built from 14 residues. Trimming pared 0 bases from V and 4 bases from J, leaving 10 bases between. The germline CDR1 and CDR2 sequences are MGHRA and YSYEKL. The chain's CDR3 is CASSQEAGFYEQYF. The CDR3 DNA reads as TGCGCCAGCAGCCAAGAAGCAGGCTTTTACGAGCAGTACTTC.

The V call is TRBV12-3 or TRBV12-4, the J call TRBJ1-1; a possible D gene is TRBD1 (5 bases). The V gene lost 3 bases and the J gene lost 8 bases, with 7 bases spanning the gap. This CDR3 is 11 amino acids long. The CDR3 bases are TGTGCCAGCAGTTTTCGGGGCGAAGCTTTCTTT. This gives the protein CASSFRGEAFF.

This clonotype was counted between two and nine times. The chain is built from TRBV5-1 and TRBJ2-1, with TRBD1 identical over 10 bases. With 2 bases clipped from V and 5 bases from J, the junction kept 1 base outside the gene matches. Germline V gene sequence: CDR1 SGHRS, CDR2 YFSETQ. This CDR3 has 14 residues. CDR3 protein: CASSFGTGDNEQFF. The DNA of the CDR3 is TGCGCCAGCAGCTTCGGGACAGGGGACAATGAGCAGTTCTTC.

The DNA for the CDR3 is TGTGCCAGCAGTTTAAGGCGGCGGGAAAAACTGTTTTTT. The encoded protein is CASSLRRREKLFF. The chain has TRBV12-3 or TRBV12-4 and TRBJ1-4; no definite D call. The ends were cut back, 2 bases at V and 8 bases at J, with 9 bases in the middle. CDR3 length: 13 residues.

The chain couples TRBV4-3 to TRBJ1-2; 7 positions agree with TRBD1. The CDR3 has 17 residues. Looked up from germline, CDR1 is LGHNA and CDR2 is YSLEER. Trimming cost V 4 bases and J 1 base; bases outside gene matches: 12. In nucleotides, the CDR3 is TGCGCCAGCAGCCGGTACCAGGGGGACAGCATTAACTATGGCTACACCTTC. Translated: CASSRYQGDSINYGYTF.

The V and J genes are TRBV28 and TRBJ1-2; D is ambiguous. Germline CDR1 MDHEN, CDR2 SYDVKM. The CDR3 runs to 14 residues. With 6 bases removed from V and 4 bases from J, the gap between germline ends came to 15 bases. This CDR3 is CASSPDGVGYGYTF. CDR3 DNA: TGTGCCAGCAGCCCGGACGGGGTCGGCTATGGCTACACCTTC.